The table lists the clone carrying this T cell receptor beta chain with a few counts. These data originate in a study of blood T cell repertoires in COVID-19. The CDR3 extends over 16 amino acids. Germline values: CDR1 SEHNR, CDR2 FQNEAQ (reference sequence). V lost 1 base and J lost 4; bases outside the gene matches: 6. Using immunoSEQ multiplex PCR, the repertoire was profiled, and TCRdb retains in-frame clones only, with some absent. The data show around 100,000 clones, with about 83% seen just once and about 13% held by the top ten. This chain links TRBV7-9 with TRBJ2-1; the match to TRBD2 covers 8 bases. This receptor was taken from a human donor in a cohort sampled during active COVID-19. Sample: peripheral blood. The CDR3 nucleotides read TGTGCCAGCAGCTTAGAAAGGCGGGGGGCGTACAATGAGCAGTTCTTC. It yields the protein CASSLERRGAYNEQFF.